This T cell receptor (beta chain) was identified during a study of blood T cell repertoires in COVID-19. About the study: Italy, Spain and the United States were the sources of the convalescent and acute COVID-19 samples. PBMCs, B-cell-depleted T cells, or T cells provided the cDNA or gDNA that made up the material.

The data were produced by immunoSEQ multiplex PCR, yet TCRdb's version contains in-frame clones alone and is incomplete. The sample lists approximately 220,000 clones, about four fifths occurring once. Those enrolled, adults aged roughly 18 to 89 years, came from some 25 US areas. The study recruited exposed participants who had met a COVID-19 case within 2 weeks before entry. This clonotype was sampled from a woman aged 45 to 65 who had been exposed to COVID-19. The sequenced material came from PBMCs or T cells enriched from blood (not recorded which).

The DNA for the CDR3 is TGTGCCAGCAGTGATGGGGTATCGGTCGCTTTCGACAGGGCTGAAGCTTTCTTT. It is translated as CASSDGVSVAFDRAEAFF. The V gene is TRBV25-1, the J gene TRBJ1-1; TRBD1 matches at 7 bases. Germline loops: CDR1 MGHDK, CDR2 SYGVNS. The CDR3 is 18 residues long. Germline trimming cut 3 bases from V and 6 bases from J; bases unmatched to any gene: 19. Full variable domain (missing parts from reference TRBV25-1 and TRBJ1-1): EADIYQTPRYLVIGTGKKITLECSQTMGHDKMYWYQQDPGMELHLIHYSYGVNSTEKGDLSSESTVSRIRTEHFPLTLESARPSHTSQYLCASSDGVSVAFDRAEAFFGQGTRLTVV.